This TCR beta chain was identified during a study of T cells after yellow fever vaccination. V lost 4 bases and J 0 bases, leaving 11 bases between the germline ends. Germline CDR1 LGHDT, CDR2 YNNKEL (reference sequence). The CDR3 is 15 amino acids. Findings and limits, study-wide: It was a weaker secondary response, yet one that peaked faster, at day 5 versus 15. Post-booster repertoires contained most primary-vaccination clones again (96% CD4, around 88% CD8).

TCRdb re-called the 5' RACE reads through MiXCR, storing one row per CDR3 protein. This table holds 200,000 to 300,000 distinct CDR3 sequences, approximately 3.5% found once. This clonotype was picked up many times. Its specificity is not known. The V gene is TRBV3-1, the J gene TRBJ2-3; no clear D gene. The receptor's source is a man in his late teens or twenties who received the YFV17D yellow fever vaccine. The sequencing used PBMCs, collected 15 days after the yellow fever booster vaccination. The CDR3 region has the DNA TGTGCCAGCAGCCGGACGGCGACTAGCACAGATACGCAGTATTTT. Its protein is CASSRTATSTDTQYF.